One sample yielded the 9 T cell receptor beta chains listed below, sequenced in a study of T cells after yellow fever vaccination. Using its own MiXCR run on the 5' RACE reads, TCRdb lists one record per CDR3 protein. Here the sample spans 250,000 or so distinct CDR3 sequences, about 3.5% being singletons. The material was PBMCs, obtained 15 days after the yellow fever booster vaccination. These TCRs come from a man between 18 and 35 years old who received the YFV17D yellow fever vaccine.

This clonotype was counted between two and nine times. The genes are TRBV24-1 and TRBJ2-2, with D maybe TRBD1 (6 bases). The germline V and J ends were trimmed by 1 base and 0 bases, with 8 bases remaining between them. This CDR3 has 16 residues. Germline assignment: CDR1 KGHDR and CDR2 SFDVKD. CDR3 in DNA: TGTGCCACCAGTGATTTCGGGACAACGAACACCGGGGAGCTGTTTTTT. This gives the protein CATSDFGTTNTGELFF.

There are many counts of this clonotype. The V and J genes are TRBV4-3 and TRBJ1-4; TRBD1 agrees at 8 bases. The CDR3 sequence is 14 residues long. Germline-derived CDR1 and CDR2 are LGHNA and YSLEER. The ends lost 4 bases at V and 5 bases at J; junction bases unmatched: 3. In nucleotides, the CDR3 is TGCGCCAGCAGCCGGACAGGGAACAATGAAAAACTGTTTTTT. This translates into CASSRTGNNEKLFF.

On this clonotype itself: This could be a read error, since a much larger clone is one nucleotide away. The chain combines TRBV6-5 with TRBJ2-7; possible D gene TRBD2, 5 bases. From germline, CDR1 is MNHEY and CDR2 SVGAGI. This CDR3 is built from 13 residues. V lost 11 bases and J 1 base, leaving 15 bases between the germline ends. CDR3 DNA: TGTGCCTGCTCGCGGGCTCAGTCCTACGAGCAGTACGTC. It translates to CACSRAQSYEQYV.

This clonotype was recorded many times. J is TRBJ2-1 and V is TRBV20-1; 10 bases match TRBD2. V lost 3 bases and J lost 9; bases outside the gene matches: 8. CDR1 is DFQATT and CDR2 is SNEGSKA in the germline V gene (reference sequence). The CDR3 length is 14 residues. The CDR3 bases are TGCAGTGCTAGCCCCAGCGGGGGGGCAAGTGAGCAGTTCTTC. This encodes CSASPSGGASEQFF.

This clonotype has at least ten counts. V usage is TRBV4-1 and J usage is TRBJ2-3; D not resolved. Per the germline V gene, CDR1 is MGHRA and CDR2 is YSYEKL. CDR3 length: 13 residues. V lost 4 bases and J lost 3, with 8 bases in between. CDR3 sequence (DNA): TGCGCCAGCAGCCCCGGTTATACAGATACGCAGTATTTT. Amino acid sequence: CASSPGYTDTQYF.

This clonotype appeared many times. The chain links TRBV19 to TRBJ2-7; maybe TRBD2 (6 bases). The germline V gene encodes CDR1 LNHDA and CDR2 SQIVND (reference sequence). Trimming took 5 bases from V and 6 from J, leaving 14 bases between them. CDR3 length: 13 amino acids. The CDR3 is CASSARSSAEQYF. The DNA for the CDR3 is TGTGCCAGTAGTGCGCGATCTAGCGCCGAGCAGTACTTC.

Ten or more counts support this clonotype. CDR3 sequence: CASSFTAVNSPLHF. As DNA, the CDR3 is TGTGCCAGCAGCTTCACAGCTGTAAATTCACCCCTCCACTTT. V and J are TRBV7-9 and TRBJ1-6; D is undetermined. This CDR3 has 14 residues. Germline assignment: CDR1 SEHNR and CDR2 FQNEAQ (reference sequence). Trimming removed 3 bases at V and 7 bases at J, with 10 bases between.

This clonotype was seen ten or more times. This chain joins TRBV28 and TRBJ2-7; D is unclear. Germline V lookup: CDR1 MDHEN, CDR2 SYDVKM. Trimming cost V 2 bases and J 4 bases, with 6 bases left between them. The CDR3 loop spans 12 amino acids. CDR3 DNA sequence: TGTGCCAGCAGTTTACGCCCGTACGAGCAGTACTTC. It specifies CASSLRPYEQYF.

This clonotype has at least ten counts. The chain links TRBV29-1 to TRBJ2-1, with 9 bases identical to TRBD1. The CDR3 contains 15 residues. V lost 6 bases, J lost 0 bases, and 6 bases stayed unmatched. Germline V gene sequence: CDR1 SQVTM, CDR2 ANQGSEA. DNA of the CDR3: TGCAGCGTGCCCCGGGACAGGGTCTCCTACAATGAGCAGTTCTTC. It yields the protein CSVPRDRVSYNEQFF.